This TCR beta chain originates from a study of T cells in Graves' hyperthyroidism and ophthalmopathy. Study-wide results and limits: Most expanded thyroid clonotypes above 0.001 recurred in blood. The model anticipated ophthalmopathy a median about six months pre-onset.

The CDR3 has 13 residues. V lost 6 bases and J lost 3, with 11 bases in between. Germline assignment: CDR1 MNHEY and CDR2 SMNVEV (reference sequence). Using RNA transcripts as the source, TCR beta CDR3 regions were amplified. HTBI primers were used for first-round RT-PCR of the TCR CDR3. In TCRdb, the multiplex PCR reads were re-called with MiXCR into one record per CDR3 protein. The profile shows 300,000 to 450,000 distinct CDR3 sequences, just under 15% of them singletons. About this clonotype: The target antigen is unknown.

The source of this sequence is a woman in her twenties or thirties with Graves' hyperthyroidism. The sequencing input was blood. The genes are TRBV27 and TRBJ1-2, with D uncertain. CDR3 coding DNA: TGTGCCAGCAGCCGCGGTTGGGACTATGGCTACACCTTC. Its translation is CASSRGWDYGYTF.